This T cell receptor (beta chain) was documented in a study of CD8+ T cells in alopecia areata. Across the study: Treated individuals took tofacitinib by mouth, 5 to 10 mg twice daily. Whole-study results and caveats: On tofacitinib, scalp and blood still held many of the expanded lesional clones. Normal scalp showed lower clonality than lesional scalp, especially alopecia totalis/universalis.

The germline gives CDR1 LNHNV, CDR2 YYDKDF (reference sequence). The CDR3 sequence is 15 residues long. Deletions cut 0 bases from V and 3 bases from J, with 9 bases between. As to this clone: Antigen unknown.

Sample treatment: oral pan-JAK inhibitor, 5-10 mg twice daily. TCR sequencing used cDNA made by reverse transcription of extracted RNA. Some clones are missing from TCRdb's copy, which holds only in-frame ones; the method was immunoSEQ multiplex PCR. This sample yields approximately 140,000 clones, of which about 86% are seen a single time; approximately 13% belongs to the top ten. Sample: CD8+ T cells sorted from blood, taken at week 4, from a patient treated with tofacitinib. J is TRBJ1-5 and V is TRBV15; D is unclear. The clonotype comes from a human donor with alopecia areata. CDR3 sequence: CATSRDRGLNQPQHF. The CDR3 DNA reads as TGTGCCACCAGCAGAGATCGAGGGCTCAATCAGCCCCAGCATTTT.